The 30 T cell receptor beta chains presented below share a single source sample, sequenced in a study of T-cell memory formation after mild COVID-19. A single record per CDR3 protein comes from TCRdb applying MiXCR to the 5' RACE reads. Of about 360,000 distinct CDR3 sequences in the sample, approximately 14% were seen once. The sequenced sample was PBMCs or a T cell subset sorted from them (not recorded which). The receptors were sampled from a man between 18 and 35 years old who had mild COVID-19 (a few samples of this study predate the infection). Cell type and time point are not known.

This clonotype showed up many times. The CDR3 is CASSSGHSNTEAFF. Written as DNA, the CDR3 is TGCGCCAGCAGCTCTGGACACTCGAACACTGAAGCTTTCTTT. The chain links TRBV5-1 to TRBJ1-1; TRBD1 might be the D (5 bases). Trimming pared 3 bases from V and 1 base from J, leaving 10 bases between. CDR1 and CDR2 from the germline V gene are SGHRS and YFSETQ. The CDR3 is made up of 14 amino acids. The full variable domain, in which reference TRBV5-1 and TRBJ1-1 provide the parts outside the CDR3, is KAGVTQTPRYLIKTRGQQVTLSCSPISGHRSVSWYQQTPGQGLQFLFEYFSETQRNKGNFPGRFSGRQFSNSRSEMNVSTLELGDSALYLCASSSGHSNTEAFFGQGTRLTVV.

The V call is TRBV12-3 or TRBV12-4, the J call TRBJ2-7; 7 nucleotides align to TRBD1. V was clipped by 4 bases and J by 2 bases; unmatched bases: 8. The CDR3 is made up of 15 amino acids. The CDR3 protein is CASSSKTGSAYEQYF. CDR3 coding DNA: TGTGCCAGCAGTTCAAAGACAGGGAGTGCCTACGAGCAGTACTTC.

This clonotype has only a few counts. V gene TRBV7-2 combines with J gene TRBJ2-7, with D perhaps matching TRBD2 (5 bases). CDR1 and CDR2 from the germline V gene are SGHTA and FQGNSA. The CDR3 covers 15 residues. With 5 bases removed from V and 0 bases from J, the gap between germline ends came to 14 bases. The CDR3 here is CASSQAASSSYEQYV. CDR3 in DNA: TGTGCCAGCAGCCAAGCGGCCAGTAGCTCCTACGAGCAGTACGTC.

Ten or more counts support this clonotype. This chain uses TRBV5-1 with TRBJ2-3, with TRBD2 matching over 8 bases. Germline loops: CDR1 SGHRS, CDR2 YFSETQ. The CDR3 runs to 15 residues. J lost 9 bases, V lost 4 bases, and 13 bases had no gene match. The CDR3 protein is CASSRGLARQATQYF. The CDR3, as DNA: TGCGCCAGCAGCCGAGGACTAGCCCGCCAAGCGACGCAGTATTTT.

In this sample, this clonotype turned up a few times. The rearrangement joins TRBV7-9 to TRBJ1-4; D is perhaps TRBD1 (6 bases). The CDR3 runs 15 residues. Germline CDR1 is SEHNR and CDR2 is FQNEAQ (reference sequence). The V end was cut by 6 bases, the J end by 7 bases, with 18 bases between. CDR3 DNA: TGTGCCAGCAGGCGGGTGGGGGCATCGGGTGAAAAACTGTTTTTT. Its translation is CASRRVGASGEKLFF.

Ten or more counts support this clonotype. The J gene is TRBJ2-3, the V gene TRBV12-3 or TRBV12-4; 7 bases align to TRBD2. V was pared by 4 bases and J by 5 bases, with 18 bases of the junction left unmatched. The CDR3 is 18 residues long. The CDR3 coding sequence is TGTGCCAGCAGTTCTTTTGACCCTTGGGGGGGGACTCAAGATACGCAGTATTTT. Residues: CASSSFDPWGGTQDTQYF.

The rearrangement links TRBV11-2 to TRBJ1-1, with 7 nucleotides matching TRBD1. The CDR3 consists of 15 residues. Germline-derived CDR1 and CDR2 are SGHAT and FQNNGV. Unmatched junction bases numbered 7, after V lost 5 bases and J lost 1 base. For the CDR3, the DNA is TGTGCCAGCAGCCCGACGAGACAGGGGAACACTGAAGCTTTCTTT. Amino acid sequence: CASSPTRQGNTEAFF.

This chain uses TRBV29-1 with TRBJ2-1, with 9 positions matching TRBD2. J gave up 9 bases and V 6 bases, and 9 bases lay outside the gene matches. CDR1 and CDR2 (germline): SQVTM, ANQGSEA. The CDR3 runs to 13 residues. CDR3 loop: CSVRAGGLGEQFF. CDR3 coding DNA: TGCAGCGTGCGAGCGGGGGGCTTGGGTGAGCAGTTCTTC.

This clonotype was recorded at least ten times. The rearrangement links TRBV6-6 to TRBJ1-2; D is unclear. The germline gives CDR1 MNHNY, CDR2 SVGAGI (reference sequence). The ends were cut back, 6 bases at V and 4 bases at J, with 18 bases in the middle. The CDR3 sequence is 15 residues long. CDR3 sequence reads: CASSYLAKVFYGYTF. The CDR3 DNA sequence: TGTGCCAGCAGCTATTTAGCGAAGGTGTTCTATGGCTACACCTTC.

This clonotype was seen more than once but under ten times. The rearrangement joins TRBV12-3 or TRBV12-4 to TRBJ1-5, with 10 bases identical to TRBD1. V gave up 5 bases and J gave up 1 base; unmatched junction bases: 5. This CDR3 region has 16 residues. The CDR3: CASSDRTGGSNQPQHF. In nucleotides, the CDR3 is TGTGCCAGCAGTGATCGGACAGGGGGAAGCAATCAGCCCCAGCATTTT.

This clonotype appeared a few times. The rearrangement uses TRBV27 and TRBJ1-4, with a tentative D call TRBD1 (6 bases). CDR3 length: 14 amino acids. The V end lost 1 base, the J end lost 10 bases, and 13 bases lay between the germline ends. Germline-derived CDR1 and CDR2 are MNHEY and SMNVEV (reference sequence). CDR3 residues: CASSLYEKGGKLFF. The CDR3 coding sequence is TGTGCCAGCAGTTTATATGAGAAGGGGGGAAAACTGTTTTTT.

This clonotype was observed a few times. This sequence joins TRBV7-2 and TRBJ2-1; 8 nucleotides align to TRBD2. Germline CDR1 reads SGHTA; CDR2 reads FQGNSA. This CDR3 has 13 amino acids. V gave up 0 bases and J gave up 10 bases; unmatched junction bases: 2. Here the CDR3 DNA reads TGTGCCAGCAGCTTAGCCGGACTAGCCGAGCAGTTCTTC. It codes for CASSLAGLAEQFF. The full variable domain, with the rest looked up from reference TRBV7-2 and TRBJ2-1, is GAGVSQSPSNKVTEKGKDVELRCDPISGHTALYWYRQSLGQGLEFLIYFQGNSAPDKSGLPSDRFSAERTGGSVSTLTIQRTQQEDSAVYLCASSLAGLAEQFFGPGTRLTVL.

The gene calls are TRBV30 and TRBJ2-3; D not certain. This CDR3 has 8 amino acids. V dropped 4 bases and J dropped 12 bases, with 5 bases sitting between them. CDR1 GTSNPN and CDR2 SVGIG come from the germline V gene (reference sequence). The CDR3 DNA reads as TGTGCCTGGACGGACCAGTATTTT. Translating it yields CAWTDQYF.

This clonotype has a handful of counts. This chain uses TRBV6-5 with TRBJ2-6; D possibly corresponds to TRBD1 (6 bases). The V gene lost 2 bases and the J gene lost 8 bases, with 13 bases spanning the gap. Germline V gene lookup returns CDR1 MNHEY and CDR2 SVGAGI. The CDR3 loop spans 15 amino acids. CDR3 sequence (DNA): TGTGCCAGCAGTTACCGGCAGGGGTATACCAACGTCCTGACTTTC. This encodes CASSYRQGYTNVLTF.

This clonotype was detected only a few times. The chain uses TRBV15 and TRBJ2-7; D unresolved. This CDR3 has 18 residues. CDR1 and CDR2 from the germline V gene are LNHNV and YYDKDF (reference sequence). Deletions cut 1 base from V and 6 bases from J, with 25 bases between. The CDR3 DNA reads TGTGCCACCAGCAGAGTGCGAAGGCCGTCTCTCCCTCCACCCGAGCAGTACGTC. It codes for CATSRVRRPSLPPPEQYV.

The chain employs TRBV27 and TRBJ1-5; D remains ambiguous. Germline values: CDR1 MNHEY, CDR2 SMNVEV (reference sequence). The CDR3 runs to 12 residues. Trimming took 8 bases from V and 9 from J, leaving 14 bases between them. In DNA, the CDR3 is TGTGCCAGCGGCTTCCGTGGCGGGCCCCAGCATTTT. It is translated as CASGFRGGPQHF.

The chain is built from TRBV28 and TRBJ1-1, with 9 positions matching TRBD1. This CDR3 is 14 amino acids long. Germline loops: CDR1 MDHEN, CDR2 SYDVKM. The V and J ends lost 7 bases and 6 bases, in that order; junction bases with no gene match: 9. The chain's CDR3 is CASTITTGGAEAFF. The CDR3 nucleotides are TGTGCCAGCACCATCACGACAGGGGGGGCTGAAGCTTTCTTT.

This clonotype showed up many times. The chain couples TRBV20-1 to TRBJ2-3; maybe TRBD2 (5 bases). Trimming shortened V by 6 bases and J by 6 bases, and 19 bases separated the two germline ends. This CDR3 is built from 14 residues. The germline gives CDR1 DFQATT, CDR2 SNEGSKA (reference sequence). CDR3 nucleotide sequence: TGCAGTGCAGAGCTAAGAGGGCGTCGGGATACGCAGTATTTT. Amino acids: CSAELRGRRDTQYF.

The chain carries TRBV4-3 and TRBJ2-3, with a tentative D call TRBD2 (6 bases). This CDR3 is built from 16 residues. CDR1 is LGHNA and CDR2 is YSLEER in the germline V gene. V shed 3 bases and J shed 5 bases, with 18 bases lying between them. The chain's CDR3 is CASSQAQGGGGDTQYF. The CDR3 DNA sequence: TGCGCCAGCAGCCAGGCCCAGGGAGGTGGAGGAGATACGCAGTATTTT.

The chain has TRBV20-1 and TRBJ2-3; D is perhaps TRBD2 (7 bases). V lost 7 bases and J 2 bases, leaving 13 bases between the germline ends. In germline, CDR1 is DFQATT, CDR2 SNEGSKA (reference sequence). The CDR3 loop spans 13 amino acids. The CDR3 region is CSGEGGLTDTQYF. The CDR3 nucleotides read TGCAGTGGGGAGGGGGGACTCACAGATACGCAGTATTTT.

This clonotype occurred many times. The genes are TRBV15 and TRBJ1-3; no clear D gene. This CDR3 region has 14 residues. The germline V and J ends were trimmed by 5 bases and 0 bases, with 8 bases remaining between them. CDR1 and CDR2 (germline): LNHNV, YYDKDF (reference sequence). For the CDR3, the DNA is TGTGCCACCAGCCTGGCGGGCTCTGGAAACACCATATATTTT. This codes for CATSLAGSGNTIYF.

The V gene is TRBV9, the J gene TRBJ2-3; 10 bases are shared with TRBD2. CDR1 SGDLS and CDR2 YYNGEE come from the germline V gene. V was pared by 0 bases and J by 5 bases, with 6 bases of the junction left unmatched. The CDR3 has 16 amino acids. CDR3 residues: CASSVGVAGGVDTQYF. For the CDR3, the DNA is TGTGCCAGCAGCGTAGGGGTAGCGGGGGGTGTAGATACGCAGTATTTT.

This clonotype was seen more than once but under ten times. CDR3 residues: CASSWLQGATDTQYF. In nucleotides, the CDR3 is TGCGCCAGCAGCTGGTTACAGGGGGCCACAGATACGCAGTATTTT. The chain joins TRBV5-1 to TRBJ2-3; 9 bases align to TRBD1. The CDR3 runs 15 residues. V was pared by 3 bases and J by 2 bases, with 4 bases of the junction left unmatched. Germline values: CDR1 SGHRS, CDR2 YFSETQ.

This chain links TRBV10-3 with TRBJ2-7, with a tentative D call TRBD2 (7 bases). Trimming took 7 bases from V and 12 from J, leaving 16 bases between them. The CDR3 length is 11 residues. Germline V CDR1 and CDR2: ENHRY, SYGVKD. CDR3 nucleotides: TGTGCCATCATAGGGGAGGGGACATTGTACTTC. Translating gives CAIIGEGTLYF.

In its sample, this clonotype was seen a few times. V usage is TRBV28 and J usage is TRBJ1-5, with unresolved D. This CDR3 region has 17 residues. V lost 10 bases to trimming and J lost 6 bases, with 28 bases between them. Germline loops: CDR1 MDHEN, CDR2 SYDVKM. This CDR3 is CATKTGELPLRGQPQHF. DNA for the CDR3: TGTGCCACCAAGACTGGGGAACTCCCTCTTCGGGGTCAGCCCCAGCATTTT.

There are many counts of this clonotype. The chain uses TRBV7-2 and TRBJ2-1; 11 positions agree with TRBD2. Germline V gene data show CDR1 as SGHTA and CDR2 as FQGNSA. The CDR3 consists of 21 residues. Trimming took 5 bases from V and 2 from J; bases not matched to a gene: 20. The chain's CDR3 is CASSPSSGRLAGGQTYNEQFF. As DNA, the CDR3 is TGTGCCAGCAGCCCCTCCAGTGGTAGGCTAGCGGGGGGCCAAACCTACAATGAGCAGTTCTTC.

This chain uses TRBV18 with TRBJ1-6, with 8 bases aligning to TRBD1. Looked up from germline, CDR1 is KGHSH and CDR2 is LQKENI. The junction had 2 bases not matched to a gene; V was cut back by 0 bases and J by 10 bases. The CDR3 covers 14 residues. The DNA of the CDR3 is TGTGCCAGCTCACCACCGGACAGGGCGTCACCCCTCCACTTT. Protein sequence: CASSPPDRASPLHF.

The CDR3 DNA reads TGCAGTGCTAGTCTGCGGGACAGGGGAATAATTGGCGAGCAGTACTTC. Amino acids: CSASLRDRGIIGEQYF. This sequence joins TRBV20-1 and TRBJ2-7, with 10 bases lining up with TRBD1. CDR1 and CDR2 (germline): DFQATT, SNEGSKA (reference sequence). The CDR3 runs 16 residues. The trim removed 3 bases at V and 6 bases at J, leaving 14 bases unmatched.

The chain employs TRBV7-2 and TRBJ2-7, with a weak D call TRBD1 (7 bases). Trimming stripped 0 bases from V and 5 bases from J, with 11 bases between. The germline V gene has CDR1 SGHTA and CDR2 FQGNSA. CDR3 length equals 14 residues. In DNA form, the CDR3 reads TGTGCCAGCAGCTTAGCTACCAGGGGGGACGAGCAGTACTTC. This codes for CASSLATRGDEQYF.

This clonotype was recorded a few times. V gene TRBV7-2 combines with J gene TRBJ2-6, with D perhaps TRBD1 or TRBD2 (5 bases each). The CDR3 length is 15 residues. Germline V gene sequence: CDR1 SGHTA, CDR2 FQGNSA. Trimming took 3 bases from V and 2 from J, leaving 8 bases between them. The chain's CDR3 is CASSFGAAGANVLTF. Written as DNA, the CDR3 is TGTGCCAGCAGCTTCGGGGCGGCTGGGGCCAACGTCCTGACTTTC.